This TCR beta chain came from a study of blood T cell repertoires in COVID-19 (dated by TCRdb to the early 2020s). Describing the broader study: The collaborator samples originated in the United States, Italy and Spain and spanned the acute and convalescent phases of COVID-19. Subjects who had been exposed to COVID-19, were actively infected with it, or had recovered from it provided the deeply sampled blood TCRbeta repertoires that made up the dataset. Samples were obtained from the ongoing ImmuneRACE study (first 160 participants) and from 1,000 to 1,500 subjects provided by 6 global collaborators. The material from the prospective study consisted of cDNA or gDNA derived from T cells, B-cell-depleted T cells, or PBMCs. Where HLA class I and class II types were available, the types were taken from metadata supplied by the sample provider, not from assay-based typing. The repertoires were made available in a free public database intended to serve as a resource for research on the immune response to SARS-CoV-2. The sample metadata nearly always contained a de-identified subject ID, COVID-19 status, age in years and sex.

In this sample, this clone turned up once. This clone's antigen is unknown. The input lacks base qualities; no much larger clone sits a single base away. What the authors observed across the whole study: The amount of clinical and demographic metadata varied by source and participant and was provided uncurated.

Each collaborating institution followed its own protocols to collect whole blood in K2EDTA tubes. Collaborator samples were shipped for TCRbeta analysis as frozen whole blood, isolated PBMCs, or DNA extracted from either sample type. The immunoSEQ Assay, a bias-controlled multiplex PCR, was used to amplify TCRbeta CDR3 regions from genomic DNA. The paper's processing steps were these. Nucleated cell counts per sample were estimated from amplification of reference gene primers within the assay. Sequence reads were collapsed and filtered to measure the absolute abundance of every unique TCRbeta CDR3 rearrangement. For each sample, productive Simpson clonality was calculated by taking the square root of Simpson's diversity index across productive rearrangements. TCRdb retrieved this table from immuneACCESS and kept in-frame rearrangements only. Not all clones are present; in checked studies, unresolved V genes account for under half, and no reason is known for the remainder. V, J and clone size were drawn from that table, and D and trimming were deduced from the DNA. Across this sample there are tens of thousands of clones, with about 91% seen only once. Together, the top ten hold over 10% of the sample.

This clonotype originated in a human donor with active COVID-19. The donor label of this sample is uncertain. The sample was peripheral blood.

The CDR3 reads as follows: CASSLDPPEGLNTEAFF. The DNA sequence follows: TGTGCCAGCAGCTTAGACCCCCCGGAGGGCTTGAACACTGAAGCTTTCTTT. The rearrangement combines TRBV11-3 with TRBJ1-1; the D gene cannot be named for sure. V is shortened by 0 bases, J by 0 bases, and the region joining them spans 14 bases. Taken from the germline V gene, the CDR1 and CDR2 loops are SGHNT and YENEEA. The CDR3 has 17 amino acids, counting the end cysteine and phenylalanine. Solely the CDR3 DNA is kept, with 51 bases framed from the first base.